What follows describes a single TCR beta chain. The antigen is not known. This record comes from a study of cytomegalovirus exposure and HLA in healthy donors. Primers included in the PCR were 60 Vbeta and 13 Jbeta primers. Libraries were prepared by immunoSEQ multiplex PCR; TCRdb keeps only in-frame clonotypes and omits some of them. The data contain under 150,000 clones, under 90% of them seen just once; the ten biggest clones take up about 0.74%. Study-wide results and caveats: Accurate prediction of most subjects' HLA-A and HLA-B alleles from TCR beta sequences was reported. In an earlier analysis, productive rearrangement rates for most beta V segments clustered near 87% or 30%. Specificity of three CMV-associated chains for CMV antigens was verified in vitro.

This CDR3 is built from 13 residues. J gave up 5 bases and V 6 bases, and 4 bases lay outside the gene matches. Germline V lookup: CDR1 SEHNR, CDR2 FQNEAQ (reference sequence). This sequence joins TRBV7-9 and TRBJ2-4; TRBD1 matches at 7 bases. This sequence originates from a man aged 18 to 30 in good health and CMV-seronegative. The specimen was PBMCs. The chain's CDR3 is CASRAGTENIQYF. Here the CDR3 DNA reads TGTGCCAGCAGGGCAGGGACAGAAAACATTCAGTACTTC.